The next 9 T cell receptor beta chains were all read from a single sample in a study of T cells in Graves' hyperthyroidism and ophthalmopathy. TCR beta CDR3 region amplification was performed from RNA transcripts. The HTBI primer set served for first-round RT-PCR of the TCR CDR3. Using its own MiXCR run on the multiplex PCR reads, TCRdb lists one record per CDR3 protein. This sample has about 92,000 distinct CDR3 sequences; roughly 56% occur once, and the top ten carry 25% to 30%. The sample taken for sequencing was blood. Source of these receptors: a woman between 40 and 50 years old with Graves' hyperthyroidism.

The chain uses TRBV11-2 and TRBJ1-4; D gene uncertain. The V and J ends lost 8 bases and 5 bases respectively, with 18 bases between them. This CDR3 spans 15 amino acids. Germline CDR1 is SGHAT and CDR2 is FQNNGV. The CDR3 region is CASGGGRIPNEKLFF. As DNA, the CDR3 is TGTGCCAGCGGCGGAGGGCGGATACCAAATGAAAAACTGTTTTTT.

V and J are TRBV5-1 and TRBJ1-2; no definite D call. There are 14 residues in the CDR3. Germline CDR1 SGHRS, CDR2 YFSETQ. V lost 4 bases, J lost 8 bases, and 18 bases lay in between. In nucleotides, the CDR3 is TGCGCCAGCAGCCTTGGGCCAGGAGGTCTCGGCTACACCTTC. Its protein product is CASSLGPGGLGYTF. Complete variable domain (other parts from reference TRBV5-1 and TRBJ1-2): KAGVTQTPRYLIKTRGQQVTLSCSPISGHRSVSWYQQTPGQGLQFLFEYFSETQRNKGNFPGRFSGRQFSNSRSEMNVSTLELGDSALYLCASSLGPGGLGYTFGSGTRLTVV.

This clonotype appeared many times. This chain links TRBV7-9 with TRBJ2-7, with D hard to call. The V end was cut by 5 bases, the J end by 2 bases, with 16 bases between. There are 15 residues in the CDR3. Germline loops: CDR1 SEHNR, CDR2 FQNEAQ (reference sequence). This CDR3 is CASSTLSEIAYEQYF. As DNA, the CDR3 is TGTGCCAGCAGCACCCTGAGCGAGATCGCCTACGAGCAGTACTTC.

As for this clonotype: This CDR3 is missing its conserved last phenylalanine or tryptophan, likely due to a read error. This chain connects TRBV5-1 to TRBJ2-7, with TRBD1 identical over 9 bases. The CDR3 is made up of 15 amino acids. V lost 4 bases, J lost 4 bases, and 9 bases stayed unmatched. Germline loops: CDR1 SGHRS, CDR2 YFSETQ. The CDR3 DNA follows: TGCGCCAGCAGCCTTGGACAGGGGATTTTGTACGAGCAGTACCTC. It encodes CASSLGQGILYEQYL.

This chain uses TRBV29-1 with TRBJ2-2, with 10 bases aligning to TRBD2. The CDR3 is made up of 13 amino acids. CDR1 and CDR2 from the germline V gene are SQVTM and ANQGSEA. The V gene end was trimmed by 5 bases and the J gene end by 6 bases; junction bases not matched to a gene: 3. DNA for the CDR3: TGCAGCGTTACTAGCGGGGTGGCCGGGGAGCTGTTTTTT. Protein: CSVTSGVAGELFF.

The chain recombines TRBV29-1 with TRBJ2-5; tentatively, D is TRBD2 (6 bases). CDR1 and CDR2 from the germline V gene are SQVTM and ANQGSEA. The V end was cut by 5 bases, the J end by 0 bases, with 13 bases between. The CDR3 runs to 14 residues. The CDR3 region is CSVRLREDQETQYF. The DNA for the CDR3 is TGCAGCGTTCGGTTAAGGGAGGACCAAGAGACCCAGTACTTC.

About this clonotype: A much larger clone differs from this one at a single base, so this may be a read error. The conserved phenylalanine or tryptophan normally closing the CDR3 is absent here, so this likely arose from a read error. This chain joins TRBV20-1 and TRBJ2-2; 10 bases agree with TRBD2. The CDR3 is 14 amino acids. V lost 2 bases to trimming and J lost 7 bases; unmatched junction nucleotides: 4. Germline loops: CDR1 DFQATT, CDR2 SNEGSKA (reference sequence). The CDR3 DNA reads TGCAGTGCTAGACTAGCGGGAGCGGGCGGGGAGCTGTTTTTA. It yields the protein CSARLAGAGGELFL.

This clonotype was seen a few times. The chain links TRBV10-3 to TRBJ2-3; 8 positions match TRBD2. The CDR3 sequence is 17 residues long. The germline gives CDR1 ENHRY, CDR2 SYGVKD. Losses at the gene ends were 6 bases for V and 2 bases for J; bases not matched to a gene: 13. CDR3 DNA: TGTGCCATCAGCCTGGGGGCTAGCGGGCCCCCCACAGATACGCAGTATTTT. This encodes CAISLGASGPPTDTQYF.

J is TRBJ2-5 and V is TRBV20-1, with TRBD1 as a possible D gene (6 bases). The CDR3 has 14 amino acids. V gave up 1 base and J gave up 4 bases, with 13 bases separating them. CDR1 and CDR2 (germline): DFQATT, SNEGSKA (reference sequence). CDR3 sequence (DNA): TGCAGTGCTAGAGGCGGTGGCAGGGGAGAGACCCAGTACTTC. This gives the protein CSARGGGRGETQYF.